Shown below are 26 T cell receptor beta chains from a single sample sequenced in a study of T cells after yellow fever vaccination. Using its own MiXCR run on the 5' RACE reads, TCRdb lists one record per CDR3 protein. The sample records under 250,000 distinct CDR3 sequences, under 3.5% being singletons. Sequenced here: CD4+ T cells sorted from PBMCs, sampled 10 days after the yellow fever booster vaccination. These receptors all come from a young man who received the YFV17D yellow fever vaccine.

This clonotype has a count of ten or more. The CDR3 protein is CASSLVGAEYYGYTF. The CDR3 bases are TGTGCCAGCAGCTTAGTAGGGGCTGAGTACTATGGCTACACCTTC. The gene calls are TRBV7-3 and TRBJ1-2, with D maybe TRBD1 (5 bases). The length of the CDR3 is 15 residues. The V and J ends lost 2 bases and 3 bases respectively, with 13 bases between them. CDR1 and CDR2 (germline): SGHTA, FQGTGA.

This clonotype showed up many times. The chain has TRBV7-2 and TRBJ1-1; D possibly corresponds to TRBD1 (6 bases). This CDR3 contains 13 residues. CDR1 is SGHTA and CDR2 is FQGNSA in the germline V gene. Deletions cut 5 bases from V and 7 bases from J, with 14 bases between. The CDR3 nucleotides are TGTGCCAGCAGCCGACGGGACACCTTTGAAGCTTTCTTT. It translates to CASSRRDTFEAFF.

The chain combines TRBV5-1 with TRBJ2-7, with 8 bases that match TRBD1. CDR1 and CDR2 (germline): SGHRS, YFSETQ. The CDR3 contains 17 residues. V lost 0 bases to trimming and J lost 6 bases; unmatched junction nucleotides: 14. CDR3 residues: CASSLAPSRTGSGEQYF. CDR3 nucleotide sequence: TGCGCCAGCAGCTTGGCCCCGTCCAGGACAGGGTCGGGCGAGCAGTACTTC.

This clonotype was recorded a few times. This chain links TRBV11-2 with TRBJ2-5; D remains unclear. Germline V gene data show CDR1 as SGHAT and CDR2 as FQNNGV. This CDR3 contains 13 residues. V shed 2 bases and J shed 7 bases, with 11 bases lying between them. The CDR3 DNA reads TGTGCCAGCAGCTTATCTGGTGTTACGACCCAGTACTTC. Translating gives CASSLSGVTTQYF.

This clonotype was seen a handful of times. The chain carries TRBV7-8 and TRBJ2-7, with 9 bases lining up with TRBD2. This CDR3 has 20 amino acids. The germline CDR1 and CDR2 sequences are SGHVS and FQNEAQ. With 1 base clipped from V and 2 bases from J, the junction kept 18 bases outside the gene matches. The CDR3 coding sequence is TGTGCCAGCAGCTTAGAATCTGGGGGTGGGACTAGCCTTTACCCCTACGAGCAGTACGTC. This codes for CASSLESGGGTSLYPYEQYV.

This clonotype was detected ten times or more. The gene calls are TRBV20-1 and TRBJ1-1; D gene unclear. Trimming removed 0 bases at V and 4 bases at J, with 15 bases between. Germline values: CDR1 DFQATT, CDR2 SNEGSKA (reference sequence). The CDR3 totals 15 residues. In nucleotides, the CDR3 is TGCAGTGCTAGAGATCCCGATGAGGGCTTCACTGAAGCTTTCTTT. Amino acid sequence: CSARDPDEGFTEAFF.

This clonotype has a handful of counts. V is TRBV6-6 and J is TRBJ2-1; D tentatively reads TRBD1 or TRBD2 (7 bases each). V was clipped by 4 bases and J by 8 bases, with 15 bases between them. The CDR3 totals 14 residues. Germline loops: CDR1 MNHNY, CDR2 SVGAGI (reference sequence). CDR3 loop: CASSSQTGRDEQFF. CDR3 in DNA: TGTGCCAGCAGTTCCCAGACAGGGAGGGATGAGCAGTTCTTC.

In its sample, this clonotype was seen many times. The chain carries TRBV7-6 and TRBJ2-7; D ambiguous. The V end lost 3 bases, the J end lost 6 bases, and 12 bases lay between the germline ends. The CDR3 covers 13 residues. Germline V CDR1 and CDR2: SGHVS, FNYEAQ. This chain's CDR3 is CASSFNLVSEQYV. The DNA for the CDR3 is TGTGCCAGCAGCTTTAACCTGGTTTCCGAGCAGTACGTC.

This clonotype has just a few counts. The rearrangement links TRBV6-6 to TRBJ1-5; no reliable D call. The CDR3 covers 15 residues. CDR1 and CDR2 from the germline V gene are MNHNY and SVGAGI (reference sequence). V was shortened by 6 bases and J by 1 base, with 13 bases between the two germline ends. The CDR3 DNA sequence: TGTGCCAGCAGCCCGGTAGGCGGGAGCAATCAGCCCCAGCATTTT. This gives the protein CASSPVGGSNQPQHF.

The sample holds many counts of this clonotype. The CDR3 region is CASSKGETQYF. The CDR3 nucleotides are TGTGCCAGCAGCAAAGGGGAGACCCAGTACTTC. This chain links TRBV21-1 with TRBJ2-5. TRBV21-1 is a listed pseudogene. The CDR3 sequence is 11 residues long.

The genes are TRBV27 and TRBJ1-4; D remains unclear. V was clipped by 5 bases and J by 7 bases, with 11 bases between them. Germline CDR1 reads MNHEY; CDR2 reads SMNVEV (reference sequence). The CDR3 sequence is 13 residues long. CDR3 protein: CASSPPDLEKLFF. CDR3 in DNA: TGTGCCAGCAGTCCCCCAGACCTTGAAAAACTGTTTTTT.

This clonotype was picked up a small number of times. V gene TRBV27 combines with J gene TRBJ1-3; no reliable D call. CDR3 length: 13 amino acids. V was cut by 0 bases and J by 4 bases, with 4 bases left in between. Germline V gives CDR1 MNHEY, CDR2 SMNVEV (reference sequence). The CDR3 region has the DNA TGTGCCAGCAGTTTATCTGAAGGAAACACCATATATTTT. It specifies CASSLSEGNTIYF.

CDR3 sequence reads: CSAPPFGSPQPQHF. The CDR3 DNA sequence: TGCAGTGCCCCCCCGTTCGGGTCTCCACAGCCCCAGCATTTT. This chain links TRBV20-1 with TRBJ1-5; D gene uncertain. Germline assignment: CDR1 DFQATT and CDR2 SNEGSKA (reference sequence). Deletions cut 6 bases from V and 7 bases from J, with 19 bases between. The CDR3 extends over 14 amino acids.

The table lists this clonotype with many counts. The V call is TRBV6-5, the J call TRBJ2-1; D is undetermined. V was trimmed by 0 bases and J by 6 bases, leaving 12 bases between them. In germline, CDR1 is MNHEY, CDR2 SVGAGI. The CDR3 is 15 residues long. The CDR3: CASSYSRGWGNEQFF. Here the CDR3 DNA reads TGTGCCAGCAGTTACTCGAGAGGTTGGGGCAATGAGCAGTTCTTC.

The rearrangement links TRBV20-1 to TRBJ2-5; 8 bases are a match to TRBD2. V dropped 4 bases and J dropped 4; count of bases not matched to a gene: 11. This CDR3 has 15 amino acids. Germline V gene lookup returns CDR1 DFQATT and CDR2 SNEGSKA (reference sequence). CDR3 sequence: CSATSQRGYRETQYF. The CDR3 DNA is TGCAGTGCTACCTCACAGCGGGGGTACCGAGAGACCCAGTACTTC.

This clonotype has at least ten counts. The CDR3 loop reads CASFFGMGTEAFF. CDR3 in DNA: TGTGCCAGTTTCTTCGGGATGGGCACTGAAGCTTTCTTT. The chain links TRBV7-2 to TRBJ1-1; D not resolved. V was clipped by 9 bases and J by 4 bases, with 15 bases between them. The CDR3 is made up of 13 amino acids. Germline V gives CDR1 SGHTA, CDR2 FQGNSA. Based on the CDR3 plus reference TRBV7-2 and TRBJ1-1, the full variable domain is GAGVSQSPSNKVTEKGKDVELRCDPISGHTALYWYRQSLGQGLEFLIYFQGNSAPDKSGLPSDRFSAERTGGSVSTLTIQRTQQEDSAVYLCASFFGMGTEAFFGQGTRLTVV.

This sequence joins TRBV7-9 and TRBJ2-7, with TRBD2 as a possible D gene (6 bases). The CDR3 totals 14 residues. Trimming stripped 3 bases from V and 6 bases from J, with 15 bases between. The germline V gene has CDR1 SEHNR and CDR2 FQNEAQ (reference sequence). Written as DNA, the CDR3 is TGTGCCAGCAGCTTTGGACTTGCGGGGCCCGAGCAGTACGTC. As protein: CASSFGLAGPEQYV.

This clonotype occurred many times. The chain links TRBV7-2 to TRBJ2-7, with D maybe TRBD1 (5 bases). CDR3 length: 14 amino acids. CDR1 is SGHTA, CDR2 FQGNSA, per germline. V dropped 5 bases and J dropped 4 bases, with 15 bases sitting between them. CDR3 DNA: TGTGCCAGCAGCCGCTGGGCAGGGTCGTACGAGCAGTACTTC. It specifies CASSRWAGSYEQYF.

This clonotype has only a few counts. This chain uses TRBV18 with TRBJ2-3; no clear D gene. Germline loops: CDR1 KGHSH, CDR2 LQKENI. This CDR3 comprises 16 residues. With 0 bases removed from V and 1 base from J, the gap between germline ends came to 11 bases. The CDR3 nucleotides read TGTGCCAGCTCACCACCAAAGGATCCACGCACAGATACGCAGTATTTT. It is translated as CASSPPKDPRTDTQYF. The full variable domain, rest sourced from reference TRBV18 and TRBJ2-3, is NAGVMQNPRHLVRRRGQEARLRCSPMKGHSHVYWYRQLPEEGLKFMVYLQKENIIDESGMPKERFSAEFPKEGPSILRIQQVVRGDSAAYFCASSPPKDPRTDTQYFGPGTRLTVL.

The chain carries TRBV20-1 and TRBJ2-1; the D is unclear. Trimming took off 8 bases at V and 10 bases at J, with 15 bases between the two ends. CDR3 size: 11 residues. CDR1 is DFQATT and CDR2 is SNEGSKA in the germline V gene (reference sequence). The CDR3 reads CSSTFNAEQFF. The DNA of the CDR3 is TGCAGTTCTACGTTCAATGCGGAGCAGTTCTTC.

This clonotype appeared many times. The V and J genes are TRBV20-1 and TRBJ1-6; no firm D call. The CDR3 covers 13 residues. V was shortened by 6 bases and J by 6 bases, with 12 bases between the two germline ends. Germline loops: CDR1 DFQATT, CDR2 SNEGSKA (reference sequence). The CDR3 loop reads CSAASGINSPLHF. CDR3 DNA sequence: TGCAGTGCCGCCTCTGGGATTAATTCACCCCTCCACTTT.

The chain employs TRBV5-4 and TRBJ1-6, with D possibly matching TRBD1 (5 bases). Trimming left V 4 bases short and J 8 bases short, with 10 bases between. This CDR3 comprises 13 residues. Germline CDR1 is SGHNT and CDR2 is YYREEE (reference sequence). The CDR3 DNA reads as TGTGCCAGCAGCCCCCGGGGGGATTCACCCCTCCACTTT. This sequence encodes CASSPRGDSPLHF.

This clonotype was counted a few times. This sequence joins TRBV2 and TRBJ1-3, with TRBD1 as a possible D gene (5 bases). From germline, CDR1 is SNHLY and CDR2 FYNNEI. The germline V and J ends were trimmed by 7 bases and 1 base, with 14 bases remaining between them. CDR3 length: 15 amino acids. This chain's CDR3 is CASTAGFISGNTIYF. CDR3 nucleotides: TGTGCCAGCACGGCAGGGTTCATATCTGGAAACACCATATATTTT.

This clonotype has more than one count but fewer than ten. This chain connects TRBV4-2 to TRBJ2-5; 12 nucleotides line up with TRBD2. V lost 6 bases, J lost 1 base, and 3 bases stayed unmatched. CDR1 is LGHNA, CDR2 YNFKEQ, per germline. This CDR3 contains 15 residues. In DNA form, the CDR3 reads TGTGCCAGCAGACCGGGACTAGCGGGCCAAGAGACCCAGTACTTC. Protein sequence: CASRPGLAGQETQYF.

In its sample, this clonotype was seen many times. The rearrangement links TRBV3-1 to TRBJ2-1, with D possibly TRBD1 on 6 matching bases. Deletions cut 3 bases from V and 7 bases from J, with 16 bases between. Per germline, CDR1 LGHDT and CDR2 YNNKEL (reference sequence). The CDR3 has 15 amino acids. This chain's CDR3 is CASSQRSGDSNEQFF. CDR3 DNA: TGTGCCAGCAGCCAGAGATCAGGGGATTCGAATGAGCAGTTCTTC.

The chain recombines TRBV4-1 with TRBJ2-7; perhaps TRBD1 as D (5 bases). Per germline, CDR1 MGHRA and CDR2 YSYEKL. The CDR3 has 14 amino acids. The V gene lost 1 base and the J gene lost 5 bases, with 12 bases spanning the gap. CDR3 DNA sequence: TGCGCCAGCAGCCAAGTACCTGGGGCCCACGAGCAGTACGTC. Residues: CASSQVPGAHEQYV.